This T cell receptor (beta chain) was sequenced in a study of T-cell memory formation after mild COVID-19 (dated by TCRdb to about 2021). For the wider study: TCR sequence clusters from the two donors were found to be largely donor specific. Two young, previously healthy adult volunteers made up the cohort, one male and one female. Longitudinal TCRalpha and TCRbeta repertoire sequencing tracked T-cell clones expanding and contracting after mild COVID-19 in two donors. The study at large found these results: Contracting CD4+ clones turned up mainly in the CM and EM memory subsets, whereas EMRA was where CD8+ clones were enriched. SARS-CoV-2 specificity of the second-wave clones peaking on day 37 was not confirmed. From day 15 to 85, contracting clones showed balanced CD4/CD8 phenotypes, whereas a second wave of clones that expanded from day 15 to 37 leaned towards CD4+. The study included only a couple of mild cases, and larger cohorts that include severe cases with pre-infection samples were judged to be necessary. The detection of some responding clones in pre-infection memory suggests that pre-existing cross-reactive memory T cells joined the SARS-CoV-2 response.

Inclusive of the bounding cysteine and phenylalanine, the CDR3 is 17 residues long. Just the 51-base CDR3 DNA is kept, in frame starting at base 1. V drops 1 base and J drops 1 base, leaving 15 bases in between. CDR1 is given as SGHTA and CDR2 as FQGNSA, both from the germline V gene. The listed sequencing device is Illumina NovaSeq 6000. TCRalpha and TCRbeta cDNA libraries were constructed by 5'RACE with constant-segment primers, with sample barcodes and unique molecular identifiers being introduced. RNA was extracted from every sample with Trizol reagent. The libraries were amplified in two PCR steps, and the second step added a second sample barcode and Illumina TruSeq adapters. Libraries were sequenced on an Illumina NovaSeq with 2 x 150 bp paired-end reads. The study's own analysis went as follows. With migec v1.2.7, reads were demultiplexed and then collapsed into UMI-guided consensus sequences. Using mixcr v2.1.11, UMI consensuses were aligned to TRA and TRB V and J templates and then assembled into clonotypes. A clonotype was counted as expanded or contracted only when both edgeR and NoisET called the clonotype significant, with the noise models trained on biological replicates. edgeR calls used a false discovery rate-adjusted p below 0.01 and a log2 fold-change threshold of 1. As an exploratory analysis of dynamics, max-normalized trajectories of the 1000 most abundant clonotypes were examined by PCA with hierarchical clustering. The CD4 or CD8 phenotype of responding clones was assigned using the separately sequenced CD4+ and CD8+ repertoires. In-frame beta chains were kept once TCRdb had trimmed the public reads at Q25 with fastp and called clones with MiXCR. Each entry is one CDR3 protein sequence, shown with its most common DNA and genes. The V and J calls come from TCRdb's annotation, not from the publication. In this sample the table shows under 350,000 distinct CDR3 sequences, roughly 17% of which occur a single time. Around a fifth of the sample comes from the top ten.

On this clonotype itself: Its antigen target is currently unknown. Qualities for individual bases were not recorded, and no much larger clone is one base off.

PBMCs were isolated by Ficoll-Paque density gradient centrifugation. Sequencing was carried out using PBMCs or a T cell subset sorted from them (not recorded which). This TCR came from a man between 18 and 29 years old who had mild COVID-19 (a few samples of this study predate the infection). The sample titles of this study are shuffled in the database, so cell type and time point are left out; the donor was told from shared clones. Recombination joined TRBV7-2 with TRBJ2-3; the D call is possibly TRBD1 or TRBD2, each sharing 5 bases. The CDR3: CASSLGGTPSRTDTQYF. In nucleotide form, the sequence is TGTGCCAGCAGCTTAGGGGGGACCCCTAGCCGCACAGATACGCAGTATTTT.